The T cell receptor (beta chain) described here comes from a study of T cell repertoires in ileal Crohn's disease. Across the whole study: All patients had surgery for stricturing (61%) or penetrating (39%) disease. Points from the study as a whole: Compared with non-smokers, active smokers at surgery showed more clonal expansions. High-frequency clones were more common in sorted CD8 than CD4 cells.

TCRdb's table, derived via immunoSEQ multiplex PCR, lists solely in-frame clones and lacks some. The profile shows about 17,000 clones, less than 85% of them singletons. Eligibility required adulthood, ileal or ileocolonic Crohn's disease and indicated ileocolonic resection. Germline CDR1 reads SGHTA; CDR2 reads FQGTGA. V gave up 8 bases and J gave up 3 bases; unmatched junction bases: 8. There are 14 residues in the CDR3. As concerns this clone: The antigen is not known.

The source is an adult with Crohn's disease. The rearrangement joins TRBV7-3 to TRBJ2-3, with TRBD1 matching 7 bases. Sample: ileal tissue. This CDR3 reads CASRRAGGTDTQYF. In DNA form, the CDR3 reads TGTGCCAGCCGAAGGGCAGGGGGTACAGATACGCAGTATTTT.